This T cell receptor (beta chain) was documented in a study of T cell responses to AZD1222 COVID-19 vaccine. Study conclusions and caveats: Repertoire sampling occurred only after the peak T cell response. Nearly half of unique spike-specific TCRs reportedly avoided B.1.351 and B.1.1.7 mutated regions. Spike-specific TCR breadth and depth were elevated following two AZD1222 doses.

As concerns this clone: Its target is unknown.

TCRdb keeps only in-frame clones here, not all; method: immunoSEQ multiplex PCR. The table shows some 150,000 clones, with under 95% occurring only once. CDR1 SGHRS and CDR2 YFSETQ come from the germline V gene. This CDR3 has 15 amino acids. With 4 bases clipped from V and 2 bases from J, the junction kept 5 bases outside the gene matches. Source: peripheral blood, taken on day 0 of AZD1222 vaccination. V is TRBV5-1 and J is TRBJ2-7, with 11 bases lining up with TRBD2. The clonotype originates from an adult in good health. In nucleotides, the CDR3 is TGCGCCAGCAGCCCGGGACTAGCGGAGCCCTACGAGCAGTACTTC. Its translation is CASSPGLAEPYEQYF.